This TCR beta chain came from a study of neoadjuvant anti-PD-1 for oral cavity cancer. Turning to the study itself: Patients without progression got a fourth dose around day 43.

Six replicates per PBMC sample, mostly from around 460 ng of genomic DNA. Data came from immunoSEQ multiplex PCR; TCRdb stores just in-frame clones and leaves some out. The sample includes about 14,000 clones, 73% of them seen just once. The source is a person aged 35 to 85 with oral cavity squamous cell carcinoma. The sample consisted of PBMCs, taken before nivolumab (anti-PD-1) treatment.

In nucleotides, the CDR3 is TGTGCTAGTGGTTTGGTACTTGGAGGGGATTTCAAGCCCCAGCATTTT. Protein sequence: CASGLVLGGDFKPQHF. The rearrangement joins TRBV12-5 to TRBJ1-5, with D possibly matching TRBD1 (5 bases). Trimming removed 0 bases from V and 8 bases from J, with 17 bases in between. Germline assignment: CDR1 LGHNT and CDR2 FRNRAP. CDR3 length equals 16 residues.